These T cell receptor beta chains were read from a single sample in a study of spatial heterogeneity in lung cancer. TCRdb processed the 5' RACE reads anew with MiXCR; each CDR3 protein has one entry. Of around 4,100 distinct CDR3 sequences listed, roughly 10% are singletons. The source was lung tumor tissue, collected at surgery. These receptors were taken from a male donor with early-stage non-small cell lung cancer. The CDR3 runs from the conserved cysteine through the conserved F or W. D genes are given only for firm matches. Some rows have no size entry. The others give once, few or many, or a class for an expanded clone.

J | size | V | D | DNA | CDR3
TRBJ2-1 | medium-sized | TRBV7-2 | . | TGTGCCAGCAGCTTAGCGCGGGACAATGAGCAGTTCTTC | CASSLARDNEQFF
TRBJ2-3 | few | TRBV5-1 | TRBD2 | TGCGCCAGCAGCTGGGGACTAGCGGGAGGAACTCCAACAGATACGCAGTATTTT | CASSWGLAGGTPTDTQYF
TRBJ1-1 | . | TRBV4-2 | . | TGTGCCAGCAGCCAAGATCGATCAGGTGAAGCTTTCTTT | CASSQDRSGEAFF
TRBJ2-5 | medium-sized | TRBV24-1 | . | TGTGCCACCAGTGATTTGGGGACGGGATCGGAGACCCAGTACTTC | CATSDLGTGSETQYF
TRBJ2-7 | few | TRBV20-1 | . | TGCAGTGCTCCAATTCGGGAGAACGAGCAGTACTTC | CSAPIRENEQYF
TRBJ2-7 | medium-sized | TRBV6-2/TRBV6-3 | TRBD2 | TGTGCCAGCAGTTACCCATCGGGACTAGCGGGGTACGAGCAGTACTTC | CASSYPSGLAGYEQYF
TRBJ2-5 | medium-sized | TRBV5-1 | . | TGCGCCAGCAGCCTCCGACAGGAGCAAGAGACCCAGTACTTC | CASSLRQEQETQYF
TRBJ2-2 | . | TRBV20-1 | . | TGCAGTGCTGAGAAAGGGGGTTCGGACACCGGGGAGCTGTTTTTT | CSAEKGGSDTGELFF
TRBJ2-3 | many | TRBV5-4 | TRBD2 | TGTGCCAGCAGCTACCGACTAGCGGGGGCCAGGGATACGCAGTATTTT | CASSYRLAGARDTQYF
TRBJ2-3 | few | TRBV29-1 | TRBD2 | TGCAGCGCACTCCCTGGCGGGGGTGGCACAGATACGCAGTATTTT | CSALPGGGGTDTQYF
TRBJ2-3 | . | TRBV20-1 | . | TGCAGTGCTAGTCCCCAAACCCATGAAGATACGCAGTATTTT | CSASPQTHEDTQYF
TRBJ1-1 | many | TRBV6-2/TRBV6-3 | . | TGTGCCAGCAGTCCCGCTCGGCGGAACACTGAAGCTTTCTTT | CASSPARRNTEAFF
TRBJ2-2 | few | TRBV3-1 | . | TGTGCCAGCAGGAGACGGGAGCCTACCGGGGAGCTGTTTTTT | CASRRREPTGELFF
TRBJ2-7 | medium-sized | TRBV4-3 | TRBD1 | TGCGCCAGCAGCCAAGGTAGACAGGGCCCCTACGAGCAGTACTTC | CASSQGRQGPYEQYF
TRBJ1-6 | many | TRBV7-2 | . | TGTGCCAGCAGCTTTTACTATAATTCACCCCTCCACTTT | CASSFYYNSPLHF
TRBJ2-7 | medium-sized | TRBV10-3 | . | TGTGCCATCGGGGATTGGTCCGACGAGCAGTACTTC | CAIGDWSDEQYF
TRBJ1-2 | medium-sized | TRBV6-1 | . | TGTGCCAGCAGTCTGCGAGGCAGGGATGGCTACACCTTC | CASSLRGRDGYTF
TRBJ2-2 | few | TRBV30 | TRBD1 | TGTGCCTGGAGTCTAACAGGGGTAACCGGGGAGCTGTTTTTT | CAWSLTGVTGELFF
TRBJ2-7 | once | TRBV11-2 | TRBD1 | TGTGCCAGCAGCTTGGCAGGGGGCGACCTCGAGCAGTACTTC | CASSLAGGDLEQYF
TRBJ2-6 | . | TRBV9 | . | TGTGCCAGTACCGAGGGGCTCGGCGTTGGGGCCAACGTCCTGACTTTC | CASTEGLGVGANVLTF
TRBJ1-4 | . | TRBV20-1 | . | TGCAGTGCTCAGACCGGGGCTAATGAAAAACTGTTTTTT | CSAQTGANEKLFF
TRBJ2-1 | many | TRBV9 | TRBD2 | TGTGCCAGCAGCGTAGGCGGCGGGAGGTACTACAATGAGCAGTTCTTC | CASSVGGGRYYNEQFF
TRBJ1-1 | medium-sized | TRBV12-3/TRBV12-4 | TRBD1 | TGTGCCAGCAGTGCCGGGACAGCAGAAGCTTTCTTT | CASSAGTAEAFF
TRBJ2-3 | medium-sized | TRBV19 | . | TGTGCCAGTAGTATAGGCACAGATACGCAGTATTTT | CASSIGTDTQYF
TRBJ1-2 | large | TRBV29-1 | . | TGCAGCGTCCATGACAGTTTGTCCTATGGCTACACCTTC | CSVHDSLSYGYTF
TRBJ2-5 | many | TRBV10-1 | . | TGCGCCAGCAATCTGCGGAGGGCCCAAGAGACCCAGTACTTC | CASNLRRAQETQYF
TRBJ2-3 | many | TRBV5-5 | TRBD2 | TGTGCCAGCAGCCTGGGACTAGCGGGAGGGTCAGATACGCAGTATTTT | CASSLGLAGGSDTQYF
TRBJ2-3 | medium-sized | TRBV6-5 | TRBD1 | TGTGCCAGCAGTTACTTGGGACAGGGGGATACGCAGTATTTT | CASSYLGQGDTQYF
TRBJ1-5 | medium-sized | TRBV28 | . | TGTGCCAGTCAATGGGACGGAGATTATAGCAATCAGCCCCAGCATTTT | CASQWDGDYSNQPQHF
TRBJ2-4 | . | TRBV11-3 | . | TGTGCCAGCAGCCCTGGACCCAAAAACATTCAGTACTTC | CASSPGPKNIQYF
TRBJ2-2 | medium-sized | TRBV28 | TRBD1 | TGTGCCAGCAGTTCCACCGGGACAGCGAACACCGGGGAGCTGTTTTTT | CASSSTGTANTGELFF
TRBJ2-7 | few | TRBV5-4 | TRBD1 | TGTGCCAGCAGCCTGGACAGGGTTTACGAGCAGTACTTC | CASSLDRVYEQYF
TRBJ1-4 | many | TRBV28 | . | TGTGCCAGCCGGGGTCCAAATGAAAAACTGTTTTTT | CASRGPNEKLFF
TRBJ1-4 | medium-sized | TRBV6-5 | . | TGTGCCAGCAGTTACTCGGGGATAGCTAATGAAAAACTGTTTTTT | CASSYSGIANEKLFF
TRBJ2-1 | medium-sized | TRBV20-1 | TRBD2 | TGCAGGGCCGCAACCGGGACTAGTCTTTATGAGCAGTTCTTC | CRAATGTSLYEQFF
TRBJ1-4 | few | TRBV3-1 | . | TGTGCCAGCAGCCAAGAAATTGGGGGTCGGGAAAAACTGTTTTTT | CASSQEIGGREKLFF
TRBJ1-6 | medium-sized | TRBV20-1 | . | TGCAGTGCTAGGCCGGGCAGGCTCTCCTATAATTCACCCCTCCACTTT | CSARPGRLSYNSPLHF
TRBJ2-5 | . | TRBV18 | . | TGTGCCAGCTCACCATCGGGGGAGACCCAGTACTTC | CASSPSGETQYF
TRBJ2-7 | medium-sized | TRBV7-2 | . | TGTGCCAGCAGCCCGGGACATACCCTGGAGCAGTACTTC | CASSPGHTLEQYF
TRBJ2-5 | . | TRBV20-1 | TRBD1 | TGCAGTGCAAGAGGGACAGACAAAGAGACCCAGTACTTC | CSARGTDKETQYF